This TCR beta chain was captured by sequencing in a study of T cell repertoires in cytomegalovirus infection. For the study at large: Alongside well-studied HLA-B-restricted CMV epitopes, recently identified HLA-C-restricted CMV epitopes were also used. CMV infection together with matching HLA type was indicated by public TCR beta signatures. The study, taken as a whole, reports: Adding up the frequency of public TCR beta families identified people who carried CMV plus the relevant HLA. HLA-C-restricted CMV-specific TCR beta clonotypes prevailed in the ex vivo response.

A single count supports this clonotype. Its target is not known. Using its own MiXCR run on the reads, TCRdb lists one record per CDR3 protein. The sample includes 570,000 or so distinct CDR3 sequences, approximately 40% of them seen just once. V gave up 5 bases and J gave up 10 bases, with 17 bases separating them. This CDR3 has 13 amino acids. The origin of this receptor is a human donor in good health (CMV status not recorded). Some clones in this sample may be carry-over from other donors' samples. Sequences were derived from cultured PBMCs, sampled from culture after CMV antigen stimulation. J is TRBJ1-1 and V is TRBV12-3 or TRBV12-4; D is uncertain. The CDR3 protein is CASSGPGSEGAFF. In nucleotides, the CDR3 is TGTGCCAGCAGTGGGCCCGGGTCCGAAGGAGCTTTCTTT.